This T cell receptor (beta chain) originates from a study of T cell responses to AZD1222 COVID-19 vaccine. Study-wide results and limits: The breadth and depth of Spike-specific TCRs increased once two AZD1222 doses had been given. The reported proportion of spike-specific TCRs targeting unmutated variant regions was nearly half. Clonal diversity was possibly underestimated, and white British individuals and females predominated among donors. Baseline seropositivity characterized only six or seven AZD1222 recipients.

The CDR3 length is 14 residues. V gave up 8 bases and J gave up 0 bases, with 14 bases separating them. From germline, CDR1 is LNHDA and CDR2 SQIVND (reference sequence). Using immunoSEQ multiplex PCR, the repertoire was profiled, and TCRdb retains in-frame clones only, with some absent. Among 79,000 or so clones, roughly 80% were seen once, and the ten largest hold 27%. This clone was detected only once. The antigen remains undetermined. The V gene is TRBV19, the J gene TRBJ2-7; D could derive from TRBD1 or TRBD2 (7 bases each). The sample in question was peripheral blood, obtained 28 days after the second dose of the MenACWY control vaccine. The receptor was derived from an adult who received the MenACWY meningococcal vaccine as a control. In nucleotides, the CDR3 is TGTGCCAGTGCCACAGGGGAGGGCTCCTACGAGCAGTACTTC. It is translated as CASATGEGSYEQYF.